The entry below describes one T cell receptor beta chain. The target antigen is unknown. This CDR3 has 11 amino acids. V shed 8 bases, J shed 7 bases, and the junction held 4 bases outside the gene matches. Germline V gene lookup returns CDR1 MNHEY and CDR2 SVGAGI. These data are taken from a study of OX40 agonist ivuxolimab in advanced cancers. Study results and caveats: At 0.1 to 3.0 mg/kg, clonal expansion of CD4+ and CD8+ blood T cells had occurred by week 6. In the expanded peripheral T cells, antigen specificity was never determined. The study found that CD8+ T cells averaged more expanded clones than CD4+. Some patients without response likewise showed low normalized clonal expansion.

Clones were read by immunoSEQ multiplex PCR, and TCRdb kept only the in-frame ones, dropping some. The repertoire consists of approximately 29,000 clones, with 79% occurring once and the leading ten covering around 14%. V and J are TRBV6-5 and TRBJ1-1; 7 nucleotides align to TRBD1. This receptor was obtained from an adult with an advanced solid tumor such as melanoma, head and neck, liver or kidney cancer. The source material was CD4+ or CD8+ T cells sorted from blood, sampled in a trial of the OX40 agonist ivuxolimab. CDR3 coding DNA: TGTGCCAGCTCGAGACAGGGTGAAGCTTTCTTT. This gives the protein CASSRQGEAFF.